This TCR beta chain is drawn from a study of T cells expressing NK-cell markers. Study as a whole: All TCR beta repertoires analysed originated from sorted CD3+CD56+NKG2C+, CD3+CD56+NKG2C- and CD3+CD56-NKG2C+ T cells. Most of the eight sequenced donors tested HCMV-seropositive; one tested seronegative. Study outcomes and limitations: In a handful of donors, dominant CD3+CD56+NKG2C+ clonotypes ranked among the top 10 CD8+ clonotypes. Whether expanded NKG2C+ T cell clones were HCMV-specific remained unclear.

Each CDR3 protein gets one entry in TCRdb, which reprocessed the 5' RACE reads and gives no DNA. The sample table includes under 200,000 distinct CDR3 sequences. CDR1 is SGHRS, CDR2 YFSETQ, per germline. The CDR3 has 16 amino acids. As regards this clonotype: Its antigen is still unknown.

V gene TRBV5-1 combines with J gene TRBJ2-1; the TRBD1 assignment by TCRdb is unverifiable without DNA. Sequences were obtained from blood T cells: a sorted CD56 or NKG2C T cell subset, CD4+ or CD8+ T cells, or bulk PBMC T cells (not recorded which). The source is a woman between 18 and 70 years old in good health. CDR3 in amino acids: CASSLYPGQGNNEQFF.